A selection of T cell receptor beta chains follows, all from one sample in a study of PD-L1 blockade in urothelial cancer. The protocol was immunoSEQ multiplex PCR, while the TCRdb copy is restricted to in-frame clones and leaves out a portion. Among tens of thousands of clones listed, around 88% were seen once. Sequencing used PBMCs, obtained around atezolizumab (anti-PD-L1) treatment. These receptors were collected from a man aged 60-69 years with urothelial cancer. Both conserved end residues are part of each CDR3. The order of the fields is CDR3 protein, CDR3 DNA, V gene, J gene, D gene, clone size, CDR3 length. The D gene is left open where the match is weak. Clone size is stated in some rows and not others, as once, few, many or a class when expanded.

CDR3aa: CASSSTGTDTQYF; CDR3nt: TGCGCCAGCAGTTCCACAGGCACAGATACGCAGTATTTT; v_gene: TRBV10-1; j_gene: TRBJ2-3; d_gene: .; abundance: .; len: 13
CDR3aa: CASKRGAQGEQYF; CDR3nt: TGTGCCAGTAAACGGGGTGCACAAGGGGAGCAGTACTTC; v_gene: TRBV4-2; j_gene: TRBJ2-7; d_gene: .; abundance: .; len: 13
CDR3aa: CASSIDLPYGYTF; CDR3nt: TGTGCCAGTAGTATAGATCTTCCCTATGGCTACACCTTC; v_gene: TRBV19; j_gene: TRBJ1-2; d_gene: .; abundance: .; len: 13
CDR3aa: CASGSQQGVLTEAFF; CDR3nt: TGTGCTAGTGGTTCGCAACAGGGGGTACTCACTGAAGCTTTCTTT; v_gene: TRBV12-5; j_gene: TRBJ1-1; d_gene: TRBD1; abundance: .; len: 15
CDR3aa: CAISDPRQGTGELFF; CDR3nt: TGTGCCATCAGTGACCCGAGACAGGGCACCGGGGAGCTGTTTTTT; v_gene: TRBV10-3; j_gene: TRBJ2-2; d_gene: TRBD1; abundance: .; len: 15
CDR3aa: CASSTTGVKDSPLHF; CDR3nt: TGTGCCAGCAGCACCACGGGGGTAAAGGATTCACCCCTCCACTTT; v_gene: TRBV7-9; j_gene: TRBJ1-6; d_gene: .; abundance: .; len: 15
CDR3aa: CASSTTRPGSYEQYF; CDR3nt: TGTGCCAGCTCAACGACACGGCCGGGATCCTACGAGCAGTACTTC; v_gene: TRBV18; j_gene: TRBJ2-7; d_gene: .; abundance: .; len: 15
CDR3aa: CASSHRVSGANVLTF; CDR3nt: TGTGCCAGCAGCCACAGGGTCTCTGGGGCCAACGTCCTGACTTTC; v_gene: TRBV7-2; j_gene: TRBJ2-6; d_gene: .; abundance: .; len: 15
CDR3aa: CASSSLAGTTYEQYF; CDR3nt: TGTGCCAGCAGCTCCCTAGCGGGGACGACCTACGAGCAGTACTTC; v_gene: TRBV7-9; j_gene: TRBJ2-7; d_gene: TRBD2; abundance: .; len: 15
CDR3aa: CAISESAGKNIQYF; CDR3nt: TGTGCCATCAGTGAGTCAGCGGGGAAAAACATTCAGTACTTC; v_gene: TRBV10-3; j_gene: TRBJ2-4; d_gene: TRBD2; abundance: .; len: 14
CDR3aa: CASSSLRQGGTSGANVLTF; CDR3nt: TGCGCCAGCAGCTCCTTAAGACAGGGGGGGACTTCTGGGGCCAACGTCCTGACTTTC; v_gene: TRBV5-1; j_gene: TRBJ2-6; d_gene: TRBD1; abundance: .; len: 19
CDR3aa: CASSFEVNSYEQYF; CDR3nt: TGCGCCAGCAGCTTTGAGGTAAACTCCTACGAGCAGTACTTC; v_gene: TRBV5-1; j_gene: TRBJ2-7; d_gene: .; abundance: .; len: 14
CDR3aa: CASSPTTGGSEKLFF; CDR3nt: TGTGCCAGCAGCCCGACGACAGGGGGTTCTGAAAAACTGTTTTTT; v_gene: TRBV9; j_gene: TRBJ1-4; d_gene: TRBD1; abundance: .; len: 15
CDR3aa: CASSVQPLKNSPLHF; CDR3nt: TGTGCCAGTAGTGTACAACCTCTCAAGAATTCACCCCTCCACTTT; v_gene: TRBV19; j_gene: TRBJ1-6; d_gene: .; abundance: few; len: 15
CDR3aa: CASRKGQGNQPQHF; CDR3nt: TGTGCCAGCAGAAAAGGACAGGGCAATCAGCCCCAGCATTTT; v_gene: TRBV6-5; j_gene: TRBJ1-5; d_gene: TRBD1; abundance: few; len: 14
CDR3aa: CASSQGKDQPQHF; CDR3nt: TGTGCCAGCAGTCAGGGGAAAGATCAGCCCCAGCATTTT; v_gene: TRBV6-4; j_gene: TRBJ1-5; d_gene: .; abundance: .; len: 13
CDR3aa: CASSPERVSNTEAFF; CDR3nt: TGTGCCAGCAGCCCGGAGCGGGTTTCGAACACTGAAGCTTTCTTT; v_gene: TRBV5-4; j_gene: TRBJ1-1; d_gene: .; abundance: .; len: 15
CDR3aa: CASSIRGRNYGYTF; CDR3nt: TGTGCCAGTAGTATTAGGGGGAGAAACTATGGCTACACCTTC; v_gene: TRBV19; j_gene: TRBJ1-2; d_gene: .; abundance: .; len: 14
CDR3aa: CASSFEQGTEAFF; CDR3nt: TGTGCCAGCAGCTTCGAACAGGGGACTGAAGCTTTCTTT; v_gene: TRBV7-6; j_gene: TRBJ1-1; d_gene: TRBD1; abundance: few; len: 13
CDR3aa: CASSSGNLDDPQYF; CDR3nt: TGTGCCAGCAGCTCCGGGAACCTAGACGATCCGCAGTATTTT; v_gene: TRBV6-1; j_gene: TRBJ2-3; d_gene: .; abundance: .; len: 14
CDR3aa: CASSPKRGGHQETQYF; CDR3nt: TGTGCCAGCAGCCCAAAGCGGGGGGGCCATCAAGAGACCCAGTACTTC; v_gene: TRBV11-2; j_gene: TRBJ2-5; d_gene: TRBD2; abundance: once; len: 16
CDR3aa: CASSLTGTGIPYEQYF; CDR3nt: TGTGCCAGCAGTTTAACCGGGACAGGGATTCCCTACGAGCAGTACTTC; v_gene: TRBV28; j_gene: TRBJ2-7; d_gene: TRBD1; abundance: .; len: 16
CDR3aa: CASSVDVTEYNEQFF; CDR3nt: TGTGCCAGCAGCGTAGATGTGACAGAATACAATGAGCAGTTCTTC; v_gene: TRBV9; j_gene: TRBJ2-1; d_gene: .; abundance: .; len: 15
CDR3aa: CASDLSRGGANYGYTF; CDR3nt: TGTGCCAGCGATTTAAGCCGAGGGGGTGCTAACTATGGCTACACCTTC; v_gene: TRBV28; j_gene: TRBJ1-2; d_gene: .; abundance: .; len: 16
CDR3aa: CASSSGQGRKSSYEQYF; CDR3nt: TGTGCCAGCAGCTCCGGACAGGGGAGGAAAAGCTCCTACGAGCAGTACTTC; v_gene: TRBV7-2; j_gene: TRBJ2-7; d_gene: TRBD1; abundance: few; len: 17
CDR3aa: CASSPGQGTYEQYF; CDR3nt: TGTGCCAGCAGCCCCGGACAGGGGACCTACGAGCAGTACTTC; v_gene: TRBV7-2; j_gene: TRBJ2-7; d_gene: TRBD1; abundance: .; len: 14
CDR3aa: CASSPGGMLYGYTF; CDR3nt: TGTGCCAGCAGCCCGGGGGGGATGCTCTATGGCTACACCTTC; v_gene: TRBV5-4; j_gene: TRBJ1-2; d_gene: .; abundance: .; len: 14
CDR3aa: CASSYAGVEAFF; CDR3nt: TGTGCCAGCAGTTACGCAGGGGTTGAAGCTTTCTTT; v_gene: TRBV6-6; j_gene: TRBJ1-1; d_gene: .; abundance: .; len: 12
CDR3aa: CASSEPDRGLGAFF; CDR3nt: TGCGCCAGCAGTGAGCCAGACAGGGGTCTGGGAGCTTTCTTT; v_gene: TRBV10-1; j_gene: TRBJ1-1; d_gene: TRBD1; abundance: .; len: 14
CDR3aa: CASRLRRDSTYEQYF; CDR3nt: TGTGCCAGCAGACTAAGGCGGGACTCTACGTACGAGCAGTACTTC; v_gene: TRBV11-3; j_gene: TRBJ2-7; d_gene: .; abundance: .; len: 15
CDR3aa: CASSEAGDRAEAFF; CDR3nt: TGTGCCAGCAGTGAAGCGGGGGACAGGGCTGAAGCTTTCTTT; v_gene: TRBV2; j_gene: TRBJ1-1; d_gene: TRBD1; abundance: .; len: 14
CDR3aa: CASSPLELLSGNTIYF; CDR3nt: TGCGCCAGCAGTCCCCTTGAGCTCCTCTCTGGAAACACCATATATTTT; v_gene: TRBV5-1; j_gene: TRBJ1-3; d_gene: .; abundance: .; len: 16
CDR3aa: CASTRSGGQGAKNIQYF; CDR3nt: TGTGCCAGCACTAGAAGTGGGGGACAGGGGGCTAAAAACATTCAGTACTTC; v_gene: TRBV2; j_gene: TRBJ2-4; d_gene: TRBD1; abundance: .; len: 17
CDR3aa: CASSLGAVNSPLHF; CDR3nt: TGTGCCAGCAGCTTAGGAGCGGTCAATTCACCCCTCCACTTT; v_gene: TRBV11-3; j_gene: TRBJ1-6; d_gene: .; abundance: .; len: 14
CDR3aa: CASSLGSGGDEQYF; CDR3nt: TGCGCCAGCAGCTTGGGTAGCGGGGGAGACGAGCAGTACTTC; v_gene: TRBV5-1; j_gene: TRBJ2-7; d_gene: TRBD2; abundance: .; len: 14
CDR3aa: CASSLALLNTDTQYF; CDR3nt: TGTGCCAGCAGCTTAGCACTGTTAAACACAGATACGCAGTATTTT; v_gene: TRBV7-2; j_gene: TRBJ2-3; d_gene: .; abundance: .; len: 15
CDR3aa: CASSFVGRGNTEAFF; CDR3nt: TGTGCCAGCAGCTTCGTCGGGAGGGGAAACACTGAAGCTTTCTTT; v_gene: TRBV5-6; j_gene: TRBJ1-1; d_gene: .; abundance: .; len: 15
CDR3aa: CASRSQSSGQVGYTF; CDR3nt: TGTGCCAGTAGAAGCCAAAGTTCGGGACAGGTTGGCTACACCTTC; v_gene: TRBV19; j_gene: TRBJ1-2; d_gene: TRBD1; abundance: .; len: 15
CDR3aa: CASSPRLTANYGYTF; CDR3nt: TGTGCCAGCAGCCCCCGTTTGACAGCTAACTATGGCTACACCTTC; v_gene: TRBV14; j_gene: TRBJ1-2; d_gene: .; abundance: .; len: 15
CDR3aa: CASSPGSSYNEQFF; CDR3nt: TGCGCCAGCAGCCCAGGATCCTCCTACAATGAGCAGTTCTTC; v_gene: TRBV5-1; j_gene: TRBJ2-1; d_gene: .; abundance: .; len: 14
CDR3aa: CASSPTGQGSRGYTF; CDR3nt: TGTGCCAGCTCACCAACGGGACAGGGGTCCAGGGGCTACACCTTC; v_gene: TRBV18; j_gene: TRBJ1-2; d_gene: TRBD1; abundance: .; len: 15
CDR3aa: CASSATGGGNTIYF; CDR3nt: TGTGCCAGCAGCGCTACAGGTGGTGGAAACACCATATATTTT; v_gene: TRBV7-8; j_gene: TRBJ1-3; d_gene: .; abundance: once; len: 14
CDR3aa: CASSLVTGAYTEAFF; CDR3nt: TGCGCCAGCAGCTTGGTAACAGGGGCTTACACTGAAGCTTTCTTT; v_gene: TRBV5-1; j_gene: TRBJ1-1; d_gene: TRBD1; abundance: .; len: 15
CDR3aa: CASSPSLAPGETQYF; CDR3nt: TGTGCCAGCAGCCCTTCACTAGCTCCGGGGGAGACCCAGTACTTC; v_gene: TRBV6-5; j_gene: TRBJ2-5; d_gene: .; abundance: .; len: 15
CDR3aa: CASSSGSGTGTGELFF; CDR3nt: TGCGCCAGCAGCTCAGGTTCCGGGACTGGCACCGGGGAGCTGTTTTTT; v_gene: TRBV5-1; j_gene: TRBJ2-2; d_gene: .; abundance: .; len: 16
CDR3aa: CASKELGETQYF; CDR3nt: TGTGCCAGCAAGGAGCTCGGGGAGACCCAGTACTTC; v_gene: TRBV2; j_gene: TRBJ2-5; d_gene: .; abundance: .; len: 12
CDR3aa: CASSFRPYYEQYF; CDR3nt: TGTGCCAGCAGTTTTCGCCCCTACTACGAGCAGTACTTC; v_gene: TRBV27; j_gene: TRBJ2-7; d_gene: .; abundance: .; len: 13
CDR3aa: CASSSGQGAGVYNEQFF; CDR3nt: TGTGCCAGCAGCTCGGGACAGGGGGCGGGAGTGTACAATGAGCAGTTCTTC; v_gene: TRBV5-8; j_gene: TRBJ2-1; d_gene: TRBD1; abundance: .; len: 17
CDR3aa: CASSDRFNYGYTF; CDR3nt: TGTGCCAGCAGTGACAGATTTAACTATGGCTACACCTTC; v_gene: TRBV6-5; j_gene: TRBJ1-2; d_gene: .; abundance: once; len: 13
CDR3aa: CASSQIRARTGGKFFGEKLFF; CDR3nt: TGCGCCAGCAGCCAAATACGTGCAAGAACAGGGGGAAAGTTTTTCGGTGAAAAACTGTTTTTT; v_gene: TRBV4-1; j_gene: TRBJ1-4; d_gene: TRBD1; abundance: once; len: 21
CDR3aa: CASSWGREKLFF; CDR3nt: TGTGCCAGCAGTTGGGGGCGCGAAAAACTGTTTTTT; v_gene: TRBV28; j_gene: TRBJ1-4; d_gene: .; abundance: .; len: 12
CDR3aa: CASSLGRGNEQYF; CDR3nt: TGTGCCAGCAGCTTGGGCAGGGGAAACGAGCAGTACTTC; v_gene: TRBV7-3; j_gene: TRBJ2-7; d_gene: .; abundance: .; len: 13